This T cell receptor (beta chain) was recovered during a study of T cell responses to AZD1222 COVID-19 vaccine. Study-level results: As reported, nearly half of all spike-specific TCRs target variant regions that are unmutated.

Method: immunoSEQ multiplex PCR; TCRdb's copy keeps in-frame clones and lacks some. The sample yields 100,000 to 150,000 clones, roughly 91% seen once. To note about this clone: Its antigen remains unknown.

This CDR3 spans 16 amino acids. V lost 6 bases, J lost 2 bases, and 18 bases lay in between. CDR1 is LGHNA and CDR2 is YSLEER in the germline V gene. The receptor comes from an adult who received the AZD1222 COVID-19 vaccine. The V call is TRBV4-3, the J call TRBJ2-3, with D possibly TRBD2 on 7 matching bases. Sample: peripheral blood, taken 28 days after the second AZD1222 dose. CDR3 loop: CASSHMGGAHTDTQYF. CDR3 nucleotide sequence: TGCGCCAGCAGTCACATGGGGGGGGCCCACACAGATACGCAGTATTTT.